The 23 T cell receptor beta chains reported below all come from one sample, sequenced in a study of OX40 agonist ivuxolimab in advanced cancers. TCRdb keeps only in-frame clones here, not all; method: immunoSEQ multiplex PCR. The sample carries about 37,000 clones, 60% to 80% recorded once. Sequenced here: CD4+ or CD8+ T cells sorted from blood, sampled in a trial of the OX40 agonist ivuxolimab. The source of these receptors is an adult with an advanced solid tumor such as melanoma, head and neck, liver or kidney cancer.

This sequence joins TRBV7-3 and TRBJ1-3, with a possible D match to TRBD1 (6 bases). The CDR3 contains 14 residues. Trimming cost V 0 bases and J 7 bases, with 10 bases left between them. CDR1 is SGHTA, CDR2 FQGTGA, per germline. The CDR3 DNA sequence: TGTGCCAGCAGCTTAACGGCAGGGGCGAACACCATATATTTT. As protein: CASSLTAGANTIYF.

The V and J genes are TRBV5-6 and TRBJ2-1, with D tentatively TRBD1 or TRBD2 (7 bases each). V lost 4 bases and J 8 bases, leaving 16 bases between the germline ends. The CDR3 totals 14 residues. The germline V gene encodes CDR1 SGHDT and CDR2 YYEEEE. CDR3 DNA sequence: TGTGCCAGCAGCCCCGGGGAGGGGGCTTATGAGCAGTTCTTC. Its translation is CASSPGEGAYEQFF.

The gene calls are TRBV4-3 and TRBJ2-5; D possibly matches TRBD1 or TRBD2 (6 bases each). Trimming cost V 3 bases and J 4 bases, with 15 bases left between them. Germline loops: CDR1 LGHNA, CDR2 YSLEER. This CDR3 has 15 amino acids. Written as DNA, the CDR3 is TGCGCCAGCAGCCAGTTTCGGGGGCCGGGAGAGACCCAGTACTTC. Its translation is CASSQFRGPGETQYF.

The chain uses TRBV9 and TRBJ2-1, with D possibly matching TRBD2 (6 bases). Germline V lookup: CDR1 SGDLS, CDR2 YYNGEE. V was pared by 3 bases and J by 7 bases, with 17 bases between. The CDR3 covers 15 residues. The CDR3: CASSAGGGAGNEQFF. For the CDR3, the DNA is TGTGCCAGCAGCGCAGGCGGCGGGGCCGGGAATGAGCAGTTCTTC.

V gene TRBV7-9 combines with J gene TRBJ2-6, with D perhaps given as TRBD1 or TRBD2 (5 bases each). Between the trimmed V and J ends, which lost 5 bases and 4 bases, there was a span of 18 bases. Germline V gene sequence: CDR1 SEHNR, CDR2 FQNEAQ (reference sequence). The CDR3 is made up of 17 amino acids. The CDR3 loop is CASSPPFRGAGANVLTF. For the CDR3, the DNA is TGTGCCAGCAGCCCGCCGTTTCGGGGCGCGGGGGCCAACGTCCTGACTTTC.

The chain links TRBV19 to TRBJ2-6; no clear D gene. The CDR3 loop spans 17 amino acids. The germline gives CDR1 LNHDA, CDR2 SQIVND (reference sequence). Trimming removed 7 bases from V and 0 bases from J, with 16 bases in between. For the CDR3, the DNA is TGTGCCAGTACCCACACAAGGGTGTCCTCTGGGGCCAACGTCCTGACTTTC. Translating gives CASTHTRVSSGANVLTF.

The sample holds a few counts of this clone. CDR3 protein: CATSSGGSYNEQFF. The CDR3 nucleotides are TGTGCCACCAGCTCGGGAGGCAGTTACAATGAGCAGTTCTTC. This rearrangement joins TRBV10-3 to TRBJ2-1; 7 bases fit TRBD2. The CDR3 covers 14 residues. Germline V gives CDR1 ENHRY, CDR2 SYGVKD. The trim removed 10 bases at V and 4 bases at J, leaving 10 bases unmatched.

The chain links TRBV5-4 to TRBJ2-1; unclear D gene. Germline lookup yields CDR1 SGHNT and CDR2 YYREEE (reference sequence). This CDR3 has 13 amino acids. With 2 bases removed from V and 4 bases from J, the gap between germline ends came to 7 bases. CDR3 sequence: CASSFTGYNEQFF. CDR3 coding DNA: TGTGCCAGCAGCTTTACGGGTTACAATGAGCAGTTCTTC.

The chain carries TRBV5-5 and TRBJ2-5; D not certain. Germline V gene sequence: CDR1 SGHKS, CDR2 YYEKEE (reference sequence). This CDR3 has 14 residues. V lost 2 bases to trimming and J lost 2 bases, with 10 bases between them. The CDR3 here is CASSLYGTQETQYF. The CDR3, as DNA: TGTGCCAGCAGCTTATACGGCACGCAAGAGACCCAGTACTTC.

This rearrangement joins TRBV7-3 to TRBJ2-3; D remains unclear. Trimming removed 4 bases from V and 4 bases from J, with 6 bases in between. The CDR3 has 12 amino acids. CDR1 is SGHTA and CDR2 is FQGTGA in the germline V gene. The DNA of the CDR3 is TGTGCCAGCAGCTCCCCCGCAGATACGCAGTATTTT. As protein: CASSSPADTQYF.

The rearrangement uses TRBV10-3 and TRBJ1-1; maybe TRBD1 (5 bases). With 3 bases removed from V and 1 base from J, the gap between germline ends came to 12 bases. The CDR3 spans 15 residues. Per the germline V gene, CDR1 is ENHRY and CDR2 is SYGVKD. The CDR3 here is CAISDPPRGNTEAFF. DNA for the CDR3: TGTGCCATCAGTGATCCACCGAGGGGGAACACTGAAGCTTTCTTT.

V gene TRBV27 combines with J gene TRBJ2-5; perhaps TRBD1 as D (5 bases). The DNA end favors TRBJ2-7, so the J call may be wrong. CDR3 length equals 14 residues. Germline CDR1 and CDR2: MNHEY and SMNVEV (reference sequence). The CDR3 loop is CASSLDTRSYEQYF. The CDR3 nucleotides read TGTGCCAGCAGTTTGGACACCCGGTCCTACGAGCAGTACTTC.

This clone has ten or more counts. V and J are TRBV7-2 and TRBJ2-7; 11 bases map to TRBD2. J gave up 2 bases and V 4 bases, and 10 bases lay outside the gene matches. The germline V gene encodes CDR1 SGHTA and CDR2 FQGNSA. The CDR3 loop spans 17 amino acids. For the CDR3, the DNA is TGTGCCAGCAGCTCCACCAAAACTAGCGGGAGTCCCTACGAGCAGTACTTC. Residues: CASSSTKTSGSPYEQYF.

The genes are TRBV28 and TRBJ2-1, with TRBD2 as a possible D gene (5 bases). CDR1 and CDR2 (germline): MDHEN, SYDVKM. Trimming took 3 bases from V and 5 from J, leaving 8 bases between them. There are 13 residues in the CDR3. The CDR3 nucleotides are TGTGCCAGCAGTTTGAGGGAGAACAATGAGCAGTTCTTC. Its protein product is CASSLRENNEQFF.

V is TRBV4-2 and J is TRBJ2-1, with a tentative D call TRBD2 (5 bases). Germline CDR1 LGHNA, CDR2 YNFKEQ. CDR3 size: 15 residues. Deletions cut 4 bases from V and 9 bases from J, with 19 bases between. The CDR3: CASSLTLQLEIEQFF. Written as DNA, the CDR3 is TGTGCCAGCAGCCTGACCCTCCAACTAGAAATTGAGCAGTTCTTC.

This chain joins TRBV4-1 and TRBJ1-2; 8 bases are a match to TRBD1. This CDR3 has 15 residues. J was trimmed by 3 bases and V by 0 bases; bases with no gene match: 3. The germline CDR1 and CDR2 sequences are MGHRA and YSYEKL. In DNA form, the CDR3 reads TGCGCCAGCAGCCAAGAGGACAGGGATCACTATGGCTACACCTTC. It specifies CASSQEDRDHYGYTF.

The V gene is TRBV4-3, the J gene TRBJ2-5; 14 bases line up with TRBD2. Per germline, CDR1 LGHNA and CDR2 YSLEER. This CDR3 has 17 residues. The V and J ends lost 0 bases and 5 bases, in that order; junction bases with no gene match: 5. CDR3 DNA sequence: TGCGCCAGCAGCCAAGAGGGGGGACTAGCGGGAGTGGAGACCCAGTACTTC. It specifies CASSQEGGLAGVETQYF.

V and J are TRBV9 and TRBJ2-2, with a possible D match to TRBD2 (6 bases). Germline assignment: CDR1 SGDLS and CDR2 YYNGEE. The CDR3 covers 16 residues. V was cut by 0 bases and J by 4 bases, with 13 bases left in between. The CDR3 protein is CASSVESGVGTGELFF. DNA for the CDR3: TGTGCCAGCAGCGTAGAATCGGGGGTAGGCACCGGGGAGCTGTTTTTT.

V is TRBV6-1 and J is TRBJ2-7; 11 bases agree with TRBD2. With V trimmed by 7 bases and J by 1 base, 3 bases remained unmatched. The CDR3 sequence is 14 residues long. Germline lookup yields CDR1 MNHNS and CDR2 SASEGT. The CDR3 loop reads CASMLAGGSYEQYF. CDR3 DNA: TGTGCCAGCATGCTAGCGGGAGGTTCCTACGAGCAGTACTTC.

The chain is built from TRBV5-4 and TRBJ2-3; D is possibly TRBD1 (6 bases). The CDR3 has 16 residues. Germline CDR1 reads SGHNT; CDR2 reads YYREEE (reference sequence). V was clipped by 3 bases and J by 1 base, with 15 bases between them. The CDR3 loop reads CASSSSGHLGTDTQYF. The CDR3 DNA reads TGTGCCAGCAGCTCCTCGGGACACTTGGGCACAGATACGCAGTATTTT.

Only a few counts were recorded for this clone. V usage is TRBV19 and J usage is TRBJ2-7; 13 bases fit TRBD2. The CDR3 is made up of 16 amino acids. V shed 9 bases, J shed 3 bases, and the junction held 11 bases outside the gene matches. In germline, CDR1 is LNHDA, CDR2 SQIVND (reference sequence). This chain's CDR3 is CARTTSGGPPSYEQYF. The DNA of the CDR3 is TGTGCCAGGACGACTAGCGGGGGGCCACCTAGCTACGAGCAGTACTTC.

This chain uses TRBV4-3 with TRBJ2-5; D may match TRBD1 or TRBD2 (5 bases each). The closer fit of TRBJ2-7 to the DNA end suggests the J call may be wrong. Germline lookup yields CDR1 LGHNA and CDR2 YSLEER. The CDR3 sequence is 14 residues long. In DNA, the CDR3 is TGCGCCAGCAGCCAAAGAGAGGGGCCCTACGAGCAGTACTTC. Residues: CASSQREGPYEQYF.

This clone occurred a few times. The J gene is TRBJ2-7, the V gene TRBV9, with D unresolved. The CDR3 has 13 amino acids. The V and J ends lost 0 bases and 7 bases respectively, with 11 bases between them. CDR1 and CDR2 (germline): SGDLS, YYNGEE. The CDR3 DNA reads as TGTGCCAGCAGCGTAGACCCTAGATCAGAGCAGTACTTC. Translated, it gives CASSVDPRSEQYF.